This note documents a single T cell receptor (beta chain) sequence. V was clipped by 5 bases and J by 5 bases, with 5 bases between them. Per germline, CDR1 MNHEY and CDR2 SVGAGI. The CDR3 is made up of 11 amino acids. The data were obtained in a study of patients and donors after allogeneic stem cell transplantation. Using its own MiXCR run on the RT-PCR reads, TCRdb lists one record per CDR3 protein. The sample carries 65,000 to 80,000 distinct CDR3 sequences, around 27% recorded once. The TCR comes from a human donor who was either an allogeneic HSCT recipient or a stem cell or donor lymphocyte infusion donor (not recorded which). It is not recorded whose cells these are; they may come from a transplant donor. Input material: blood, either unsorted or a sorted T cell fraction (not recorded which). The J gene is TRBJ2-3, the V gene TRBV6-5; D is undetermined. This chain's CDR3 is CASSTRDTQYF. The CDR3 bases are TGTGCCAGCAGTACAAGAGATACGCAGTATTTT.